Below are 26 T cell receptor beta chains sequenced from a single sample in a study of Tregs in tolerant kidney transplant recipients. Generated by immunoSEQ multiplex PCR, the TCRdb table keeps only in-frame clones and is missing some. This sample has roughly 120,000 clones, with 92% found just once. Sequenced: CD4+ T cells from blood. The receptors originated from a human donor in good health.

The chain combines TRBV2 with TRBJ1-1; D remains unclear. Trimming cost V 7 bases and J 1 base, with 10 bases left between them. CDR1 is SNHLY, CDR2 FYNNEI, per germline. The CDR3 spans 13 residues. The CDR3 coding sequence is TGTGCCAGCACAGGCAGGCCGAACACTGAAGCTTTCTTT. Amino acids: CASTGRPNTEAFF. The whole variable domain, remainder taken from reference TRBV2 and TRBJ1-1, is EPEVTQTPSHQVTQMGQEVILRCVPISNHLYFYWYRQILGQKVEFLVSFYNNEISEKSEIFDDQFSVERPDGSNFTLKIRSTKLEDSAMYFCASTGRPNTEAFFGQGTRLTVV.

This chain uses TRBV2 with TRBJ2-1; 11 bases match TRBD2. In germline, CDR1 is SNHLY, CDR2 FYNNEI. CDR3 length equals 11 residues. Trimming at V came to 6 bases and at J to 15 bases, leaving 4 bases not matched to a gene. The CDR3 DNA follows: TGTGCCAGCAGGGAGACTAGCGGGGCGTTCTTC. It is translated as CASRETSGAFF.

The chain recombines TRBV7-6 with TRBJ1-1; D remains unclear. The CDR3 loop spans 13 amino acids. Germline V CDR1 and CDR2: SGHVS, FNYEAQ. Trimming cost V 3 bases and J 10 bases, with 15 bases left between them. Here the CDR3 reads CASSLVTPQAAFF. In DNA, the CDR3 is TGTGCCAGCAGCTTGGTTACCCCCCAGGCAGCTTTCTTT.

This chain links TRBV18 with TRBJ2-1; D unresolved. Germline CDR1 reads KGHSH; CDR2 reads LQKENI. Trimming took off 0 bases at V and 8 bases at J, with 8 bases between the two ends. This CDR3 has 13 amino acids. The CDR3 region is CASSPPGSDEQFF. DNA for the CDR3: TGTGCCAGCTCACCACCGGGGTCTGATGAGCAGTTCTTC.

CDR3 protein: CASSPTTTTDTQYF. In DNA form, the CDR3 reads TGTGCCAGCTCACCAACGACCACCACAGATACGCAGTATTTT. The rearrangement links TRBV18 to TRBJ2-3; D is unresolved. This CDR3 is 14 amino acids long. Trimming took 2 bases from V and 2 from J, leaving 8 bases between them. Germline lookup yields CDR1 KGHSH and CDR2 LQKENI.

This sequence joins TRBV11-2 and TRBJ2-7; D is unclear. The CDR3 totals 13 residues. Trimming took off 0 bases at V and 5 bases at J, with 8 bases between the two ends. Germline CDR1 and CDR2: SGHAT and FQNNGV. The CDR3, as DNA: TGTGCCAGCAGCTTAGATATGTGGCACGAGCAGTACTTC. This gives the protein CASSLDMWHEQYF.

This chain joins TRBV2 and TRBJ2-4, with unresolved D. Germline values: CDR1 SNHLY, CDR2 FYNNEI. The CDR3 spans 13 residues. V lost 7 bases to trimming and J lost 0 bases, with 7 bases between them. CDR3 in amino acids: CASTYVAKNIQYF. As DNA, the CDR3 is TGTGCCAGCACCTACGTAGCCAAAAACATTCAGTACTTC.

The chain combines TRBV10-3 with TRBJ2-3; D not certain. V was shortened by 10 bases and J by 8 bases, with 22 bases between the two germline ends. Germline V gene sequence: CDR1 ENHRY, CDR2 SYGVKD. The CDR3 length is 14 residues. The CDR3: CASKALEEKVTQYF. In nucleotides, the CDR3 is TGTGCCAGCAAAGCCCTTGAAGAAAAGGTTACGCAGTATTTT.

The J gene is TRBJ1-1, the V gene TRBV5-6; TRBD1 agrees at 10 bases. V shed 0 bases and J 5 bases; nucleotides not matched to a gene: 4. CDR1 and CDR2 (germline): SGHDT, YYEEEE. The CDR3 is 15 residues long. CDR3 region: CASSLVGQGRTEAFF. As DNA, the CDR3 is TGTGCCAGCAGCTTGGTGGGACAGGGGAGGACTGAAGCTTTCTTT.

CDR3 region: CASSPQLNGAFF. The CDR3, as DNA: TGTGCCAGCAGCCCTCAGCTCAACGGAGCTTTCTTT. The chain recombines TRBV7-8 with TRBJ1-1; D gene ambiguous. V was shortened by 5 bases and J by 10 bases, with 14 bases between the two germline ends. Germline values: CDR1 SGHVS, CDR2 FQNEAQ. The CDR3 loop spans 12 amino acids.

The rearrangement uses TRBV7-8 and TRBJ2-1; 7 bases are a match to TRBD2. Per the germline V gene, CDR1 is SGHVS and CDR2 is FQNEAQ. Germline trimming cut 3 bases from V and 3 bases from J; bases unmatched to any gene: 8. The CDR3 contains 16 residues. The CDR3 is CASSFSRLAVYNEQFF. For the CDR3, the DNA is TGTGCCAGCAGCTTTTCTAGACTAGCAGTCTACAATGAGCAGTTCTTC.

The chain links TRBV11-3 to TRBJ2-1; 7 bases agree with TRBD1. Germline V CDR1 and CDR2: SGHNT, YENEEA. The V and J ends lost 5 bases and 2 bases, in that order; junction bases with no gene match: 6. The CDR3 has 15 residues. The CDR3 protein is CASSPRQGTYNEQFF. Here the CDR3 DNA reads TGTGCCAGCAGCCCTCGACAGGGTACCTACAATGAGCAGTTCTTC.

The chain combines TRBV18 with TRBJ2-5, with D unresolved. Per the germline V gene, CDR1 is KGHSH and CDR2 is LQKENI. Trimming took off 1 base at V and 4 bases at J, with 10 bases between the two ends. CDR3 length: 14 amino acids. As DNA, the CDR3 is TGTGCCAGCTCACCACGGGGATCAGGAGAGACCCAGTACTTC. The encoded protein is CASSPRGSGETQYF.

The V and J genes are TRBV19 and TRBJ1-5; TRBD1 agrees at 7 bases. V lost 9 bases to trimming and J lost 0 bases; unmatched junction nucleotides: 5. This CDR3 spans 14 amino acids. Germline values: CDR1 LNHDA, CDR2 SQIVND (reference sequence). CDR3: CASRDRYSNQPQHF. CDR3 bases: TGTGCCAGCCGGGACAGATATAGCAATCAGCCCCAGCATTTT.

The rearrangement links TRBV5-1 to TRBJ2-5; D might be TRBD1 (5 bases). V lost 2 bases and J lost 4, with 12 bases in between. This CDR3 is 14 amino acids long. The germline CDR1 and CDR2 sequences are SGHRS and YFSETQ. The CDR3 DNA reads TGCGCCAGCAGCTTCCAGGGTAGAGGAGAGACCCAGTACTTC. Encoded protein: CASSFQGRGETQYF.

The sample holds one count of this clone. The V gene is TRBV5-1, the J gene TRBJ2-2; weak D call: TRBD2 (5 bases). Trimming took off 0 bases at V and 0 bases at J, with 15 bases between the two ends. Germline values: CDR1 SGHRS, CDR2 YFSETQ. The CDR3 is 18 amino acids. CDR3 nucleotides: TGCGCCAGCAGCTTGGCTGGCGCCGGAGCGGCGAACACCGGGGAGCTGTTTTTT. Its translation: CASSLAGAGAANTGELFF.

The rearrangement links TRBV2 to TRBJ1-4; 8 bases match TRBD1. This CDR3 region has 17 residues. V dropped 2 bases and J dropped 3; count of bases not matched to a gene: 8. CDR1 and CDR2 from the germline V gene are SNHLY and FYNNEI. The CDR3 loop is CASSEQGQGAPNEKLFF. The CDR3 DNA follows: TGTGCCAGCAGTGAACAGGGGCAGGGGGCACCTAATGAAAAACTGTTTTTT.

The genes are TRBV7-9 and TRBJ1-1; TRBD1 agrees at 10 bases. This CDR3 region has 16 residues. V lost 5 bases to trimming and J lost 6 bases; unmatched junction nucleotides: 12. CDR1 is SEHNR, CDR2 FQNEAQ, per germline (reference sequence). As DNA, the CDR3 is TGTGCCAGCAGCCTGGGGGGACAGGGGAAGAAGGCTGAAGCTTTCTTT. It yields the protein CASSLGGQGKKAEAFF.

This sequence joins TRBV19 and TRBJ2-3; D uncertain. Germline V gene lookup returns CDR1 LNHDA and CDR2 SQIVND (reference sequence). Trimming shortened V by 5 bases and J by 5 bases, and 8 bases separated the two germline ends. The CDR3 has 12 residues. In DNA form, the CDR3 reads TGTGCCAGTAGTTCTATTAGAGATACGCAGTATTTT. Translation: CASSSIRDTQYF.

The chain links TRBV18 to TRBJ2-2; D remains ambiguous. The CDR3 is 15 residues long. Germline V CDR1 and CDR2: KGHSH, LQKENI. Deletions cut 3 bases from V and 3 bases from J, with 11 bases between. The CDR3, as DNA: TGTGCCAGCTCACCTACCACTCGCGACACCGGGGAGCTGTTTTTT. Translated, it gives CASSPTTRDTGELFF.

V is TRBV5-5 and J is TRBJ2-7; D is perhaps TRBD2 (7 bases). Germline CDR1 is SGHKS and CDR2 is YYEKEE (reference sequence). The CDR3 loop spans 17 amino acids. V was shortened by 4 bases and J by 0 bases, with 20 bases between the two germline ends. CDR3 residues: CASSPPVRGPSSYEQYF. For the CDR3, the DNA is TGTGCCAGCAGCCCCCCGGTGCGGGGGCCGAGCTCCTACGAGCAGTACTTC. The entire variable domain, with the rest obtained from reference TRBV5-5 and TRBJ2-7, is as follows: DAGVTQSPTHLIKTRGQQVTLRCSPISGHKSVSWYQQVLGQGPQFIFQYYEKEERGRGNFPDRFSARQFPNYSSELNVNALLLGDSALYLCASSPPVRGPSSYEQYFGPGTRLTVT.

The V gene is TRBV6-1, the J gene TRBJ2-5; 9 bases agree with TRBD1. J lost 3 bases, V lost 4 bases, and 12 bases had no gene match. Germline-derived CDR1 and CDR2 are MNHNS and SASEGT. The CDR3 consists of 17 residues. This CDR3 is CASSATPGQGTEETQYF. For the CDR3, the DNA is TGTGCCAGCAGTGCAACTCCGGGACAGGGAACGGAAGAGACCCAGTACTTC.

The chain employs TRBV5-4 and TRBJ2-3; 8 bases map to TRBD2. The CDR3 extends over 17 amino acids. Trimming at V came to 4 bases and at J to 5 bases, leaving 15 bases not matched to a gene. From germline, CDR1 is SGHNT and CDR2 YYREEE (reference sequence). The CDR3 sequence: CASSASLTGGPGDTQYF. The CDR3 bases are TGTGCCAGCAGCGCAAGCCTCACGGGGGGGCCGGGAGATACGCAGTATTTT.

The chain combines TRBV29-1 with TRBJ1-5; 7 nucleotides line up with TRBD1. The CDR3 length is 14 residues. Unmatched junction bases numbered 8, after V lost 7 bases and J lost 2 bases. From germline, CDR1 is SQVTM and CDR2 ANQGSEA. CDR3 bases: TGCAGCGCCGGAGGGGGCTCGGGCAATCAGCCCCAGCATTTT. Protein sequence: CSAGGGSGNQPQHF.

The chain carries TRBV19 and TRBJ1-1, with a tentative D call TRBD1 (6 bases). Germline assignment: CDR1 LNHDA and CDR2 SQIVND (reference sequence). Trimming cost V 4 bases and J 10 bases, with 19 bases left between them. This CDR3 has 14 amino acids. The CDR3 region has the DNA TGTGCCAGTAGTACCCGGGGCCGGGGGCCCGTAGCTTTCTTT. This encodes CASSTRGRGPVAFF.

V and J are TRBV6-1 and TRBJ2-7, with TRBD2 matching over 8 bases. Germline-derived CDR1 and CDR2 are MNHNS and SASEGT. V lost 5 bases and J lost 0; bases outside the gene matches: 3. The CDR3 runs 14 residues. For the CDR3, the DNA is TGTGCCAGCAGTTCTACTAGCGGCTCCTACGAGCAGTACTTC. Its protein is CASSSTSGSYEQYF.